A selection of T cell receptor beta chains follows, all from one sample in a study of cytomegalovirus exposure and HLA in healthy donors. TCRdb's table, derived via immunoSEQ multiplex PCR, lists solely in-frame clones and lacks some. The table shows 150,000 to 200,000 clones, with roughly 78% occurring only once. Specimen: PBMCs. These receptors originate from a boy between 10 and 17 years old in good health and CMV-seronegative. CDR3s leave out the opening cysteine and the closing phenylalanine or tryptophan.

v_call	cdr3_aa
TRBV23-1	ASSHSDQTGPQETQY
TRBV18	ASSPGSMVSNQPQH
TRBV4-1	ASSQVPQSEDRNTEAF
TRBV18	ASSSRTGRTDTQY
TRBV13	ASSLGIRQGESGYT
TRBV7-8	ASPTGDHTEAF
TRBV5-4	ASSGGQGREETQY
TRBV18	ASSPFILAEGSYEQY
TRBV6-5	ASSFGGINYGYT
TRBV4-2	ASSQIKLAIEGNEQF
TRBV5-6	ASSLVGTGSSPLH
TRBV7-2	ASSETGLNEKLF
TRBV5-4	ASSVDFQETQY
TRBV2	ASSEVTGGEQY
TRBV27	ASTVEGEGQCVGNQPQH
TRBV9	ASSDGLASTDTQY
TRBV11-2	ASSFTDRVGDEQY
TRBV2	ASSEFSQGPIYGYT
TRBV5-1	ASSLEGQTNTEAF
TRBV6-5	ASSYAGFAGNTEAF
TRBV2	ASSDLTGALVEQY
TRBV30	AWTRGTLEAF
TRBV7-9	ASSFDSYTGELF
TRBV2	ASRGDSYEQY
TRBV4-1	ASSQGSPGGESKNIQY
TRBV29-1	SLSRGANYGYT
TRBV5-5	ASSLLPYEQY
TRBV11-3	ASRGTGTYEQY
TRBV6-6	ASSYSSGWEQPQH